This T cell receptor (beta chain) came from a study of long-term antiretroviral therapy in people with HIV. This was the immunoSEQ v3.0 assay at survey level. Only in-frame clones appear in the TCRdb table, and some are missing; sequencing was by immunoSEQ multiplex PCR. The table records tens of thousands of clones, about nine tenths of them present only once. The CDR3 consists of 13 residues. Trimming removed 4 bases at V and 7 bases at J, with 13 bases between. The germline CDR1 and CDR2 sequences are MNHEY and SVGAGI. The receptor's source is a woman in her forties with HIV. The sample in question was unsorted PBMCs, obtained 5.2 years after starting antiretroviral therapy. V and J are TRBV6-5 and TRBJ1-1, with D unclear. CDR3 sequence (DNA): TGTGCCAGCAGTTTTTCACGTGGGCTTGAAGCTTTCTTT. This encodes CASSFSRGLEAFF.